The 30 T cell receptor beta chains below were found in one sample sequenced in a study of shared clonotypes between healthy human individuals. Terminally differentiated effector memory CD45RA+ cells were excluded by CCR7 positive selection of CD45RO-negative cells. Clones were sequenced by immunoSEQ multiplex PCR, and TCRdb holds only the in-frame ones, with some missing. The sample consists of more than 550,000 clones, roughly 94% of them appearing once. Input material: naive CD8+ T cells sorted from blood. The receptors were sampled from a man younger than 40 in good health.

The chain employs TRBV4-1 and TRBJ2-7; 9 bases agree with TRBD1. Trimming cost V 6 bases and J 2 bases; bases outside gene matches: 11. In germline, CDR1 is MGHRA, CDR2 YSYEKL. CDR3 size: 16 residues. CDR3 coding DNA: TGCGCCAGCAGGCACTTCGGGGGACAGGGCCCCTACGAGCAGTACTTC. The encoded protein is CASRHFGGQGPYEQYF.

The J gene is TRBJ1-2, the V gene TRBV27; D is unresolved. The CDR3 sequence is 15 residues long. Between the trimmed V and J ends, which lost 6 bases and 4 bases, there was a span of 18 bases. Germline V gene lookup returns CDR1 MNHEY and CDR2 SMNVEV (reference sequence). The CDR3 DNA reads as TGTGCCAGCAGAACCTCCGTCGGCGCCCTCTATGGCTACACCTTC. Translating gives CASRTSVGALYGYTF.

V gene TRBV7-2 combines with J gene TRBJ1-4; D is uncertain. V was pared by 5 bases and J by 14 bases, with 15 bases between. CDR1 is SGHTA and CDR2 is FQGNSA in the germline V gene. CDR3 length equals 12 residues. CDR3 sequence reads: CASSPSGNNLFF. DNA for the CDR3: TGTGCCAGCAGCCCTAGCGGTAACAATCTGTTTTTT.

The genes are TRBV25-1 and TRBJ2-5; D gene ambiguous. V lost 0 bases to trimming and J lost 5 bases, with 16 bases between them. Per the germline V gene, CDR1 is MGHDK and CDR2 is SYGVNS. CDR3 length equals 16 residues. The CDR3 region is CASSEYRSRMGETQYF. CDR3 bases: TGTGCCAGCAGTGAATATCGGAGCCGAATGGGGGAGACCCAGTACTTC. Together with reference TRBV25-1 and TRBJ2-5, the CDR3 gives the full variable domain: EADIYQTPRYLVIGTGKKITLECSQTMGHDKMYWYQQDPGMELHLIHYSYGVNSTEKGDLSSESTVSRIRTEHFPLTLESARPSHTSQYLCASSEYRSRMGETQYFGPGTRLLVL.

The chain employs TRBV15 and TRBJ2-5; the D is unclear. This CDR3 has 11 residues. Germline CDR1 LNHNV, CDR2 YYDKDF (reference sequence). Trimming pared 3 bases from V and 4 bases from J, leaving 3 bases between. CDR3 nucleotide sequence: TGTGCCACCAGCAGGTCAGAGACCCAGTACTTC. Amino acid sequence: CATSRSETQYF.

The chain combines TRBV4-1 with TRBJ2-2; 9 nucleotides agree with TRBD1. Germline V lookup: CDR1 MGHRA, CDR2 YSYEKL. V was clipped by 3 bases and J by 3 bases; unmatched bases: 5. The CDR3 is made up of 16 amino acids. In nucleotides, the CDR3 is TGCGCCAGCAGCCAGAAACAGGGGGCCGACACCGGGGAGCTGTTTTTT. It is translated as CASSQKQGADTGELFF.

The rearrangement uses TRBV2 and TRBJ1-5; D not certain. Germline loops: CDR1 SNHLY, CDR2 FYNNEI. V lost 4 bases and J lost 2, with 21 bases in between. The CDR3 has 18 amino acids. This CDR3 is CASSVDPGSSVGNQPQHF. CDR3 in DNA: TGTGCCAGCAGTGTTGACCCTGGTTCGAGTGTAGGCAATCAGCCCCAGCATTTT.

The V call is TRBV10-3, the J call TRBJ2-3; 9 bases match TRBD2. Trimming removed 10 bases from V and 5 bases from J; junction bases left unmatched: 13. The CDR3 runs 15 residues. Germline lookup yields CDR1 ENHRY and CDR2 SYGVKD. The chain's CDR3 is CATSTSGPRGDTQYF. The CDR3 nucleotides are TGTGCCACCTCCACTAGCGGGCCTAGGGGAGATACGCAGTATTTT.

The V call is TRBV27, the J call TRBJ2-7; D unresolved. Trimming took 5 bases from V and 3 from J, leaving 11 bases between them. This CDR3 region has 13 residues. The germline V gene has CDR1 MNHEY and CDR2 SMNVEV (reference sequence). The CDR3 spells CASSHPDDYEQYF. In DNA, the CDR3 is TGTGCCAGCAGTCACCCTGACGACTACGAGCAGTACTTC.

This clone showed up just once. The rearrangement links TRBV5-4 to TRBJ2-1, with TRBD2 matching 12 bases. The V gene end was trimmed by 7 bases and the J gene end by 11 bases; junction bases not matched to a gene: 4. The CDR3 sequence is 12 residues long. Looked up from germline, CDR1 is SGHNT and CDR2 is YYREEE (reference sequence). The CDR3: CASGGLAGQQFF. CDR3 coding DNA: TGTGCCAGCGGAGGACTAGCGGGACAGCAGTTCTTC.

The chain joins TRBV4-1 to TRBJ2-6; no firm D call. Germline CDR1 is MGHRA and CDR2 is YSYEKL. The CDR3 consists of 15 residues. Trimming pared 2 bases from V and 0 bases from J, leaving 5 bases between. The CDR3 protein is CASSQQFSGANVLTF. For the CDR3, the DNA is TGCGCCAGCAGCCAACAATTCTCTGGGGCCAACGTCCTGACTTTC.

The genes are TRBV10-2 and TRBJ1-1; 7 bases match TRBD1. The junction had 4 bases not matched to a gene; V was cut back by 3 bases and J by 0 bases. The CDR3 has 15 residues. CDR1 WSHSY and CDR2 SAAADI come from the germline V gene. The DNA for the CDR3 is TGCGCCAGCAGTGATAGGACAGGTTTGAACACTGAAGCTTTCTTT. Translation: CASSDRTGLNTEAFF.

The rearrangement joins TRBV7-9 to TRBJ1-1; 8 nucleotides match TRBD1. Germline V lookup: CDR1 SEHNR, CDR2 FQNEAQ (reference sequence). The J segment lost 3 bases and the V segment lost 5 bases, leaving 8 bases of the junction unmatched. CDR3 length equals 15 residues. This chain's CDR3 is CASSLRQGRYTEAFF. The CDR3 DNA is TGTGCCAGCAGCCTGAGACAGGGGCGGTACACTGAAGCTTTCTTT.

The chain is built from TRBV2 and TRBJ2-5, with unresolved D. Trimming took 6 bases from V and 4 from J, leaving 15 bases between them. This CDR3 region has 14 residues. The germline V gene encodes CDR1 SNHLY and CDR2 FYNNEI. In DNA, the CDR3 is TGTGCCAGCAGCGAGGTGCCCAGTATAGAGACCCAGTACTTC. Translation gives CASSEVPSIETQYF.

This clone was detected once. CDR3 bases: TGTGCCAGCAGCTTAGAACGGGGAACAGGCACCAATCAGCCCCAGCATTTT. The encoded protein is CASSLERGTGTNQPQHF. The chain carries TRBV7-9 and TRBJ1-5; weak D call: TRBD1 (5 bases). Germline V lookup: CDR1 SEHNR, CDR2 FQNEAQ (reference sequence). V gave up 1 base and J gave up 3 bases, with 16 bases separating them. This CDR3 is built from 17 residues.

This sequence joins TRBV7-9 and TRBJ2-2; 11 nucleotides align to TRBD2. The CDR3 length is 17 residues. The ends lost 5 bases at V and 6 bases at J; junction bases unmatched: 11. Germline loops: CDR1 SEHNR, CDR2 FQNEAQ (reference sequence). The DNA of the CDR3 is TGTGCCAGCAGCGCCCGTAGCGGGAGGGCCGAATCCGGGGAGCTGTTTTTT. Protein sequence: CASSARSGRAESGELFF.

The chain combines TRBV9 with TRBJ2-1; TRBD2 is a possible D gene (6 bases). Germline CDR1 is SGDLS and CDR2 is YYNGEE. Between the trimmed V and J ends, which lost 2 bases and 4 bases, there was a span of 13 bases. The CDR3 covers 15 residues. CDR3 sequence reads: CASSVQGGKYNEQFF. The CDR3 nucleotides read TGTGCCAGCAGCGTTCAAGGCGGGAAATACAATGAGCAGTTCTTC.

The chain uses TRBV7-8 and TRBJ2-1; D possibly corresponds to TRBD2 (6 bases). Per germline, CDR1 SGHVS and CDR2 FQNEAQ. Trimming took 2 bases from V and 4 from J, leaving 18 bases between them. This CDR3 region has 17 residues. CDR3 in DNA: TGTGCCAGCAGCTTAACGGGGGTACATACTATTTACAATGAGCAGTTCTTC. This sequence encodes CASSLTGVHTIYNEQFF. Full variable domain (missing parts from reference TRBV7-8 and TRBJ2-1): GAGVSQSPRYKVAKRGQDVALRCDPISGHVSLFWYQQALGQGPEFLTYFQNEAQLDKSGLPSDRFFAERPEGSVSTLKIQRTQQEDSAVYLCASSLTGVHTIYNEQFFGPGTRLTVL.

This chain joins TRBV5-6 and TRBJ2-1; 7 positions agree with TRBD2. Germline CDR1 and CDR2: SGHDT and YYEEEE. The length of the CDR3 is 14 residues. Trimming at V came to 1 base and at J to 2 bases, leaving 0 bases not matched to a gene. CDR3 region: CASSLREAYNEQFF. In DNA form, the CDR3 reads TGTGCCAGCAGCTTGCGGGAGGCCTACAATGAGCAGTTCTTC.

The rearrangement links TRBV14 to TRBJ2-1; 9 bases are shared with TRBD2. The germline V gene encodes CDR1 SGHDN and CDR2 FVKESK. There are 18 residues in the CDR3. Germline trimming cut 3 bases from V and 4 bases from J; bases unmatched to any gene: 13. For the CDR3, the DNA is TGTGCCAGCAGCCAGGGAGGGGCTAGCGGGATCATTTACAATGAGCAGTTCTTC. Translated: CASSQGGASGIIYNEQFF.

The chain uses TRBV6-1 and TRBJ2-7; TRBD1 matches at 8 bases. The germline V gene encodes CDR1 MNHNS and CDR2 SASEGT. CDR3 length: 13 amino acids. V was clipped by 6 bases and J by 4 bases; unmatched bases: 5. CDR3 amino acids: CASRGQGSYEQYF. CDR3 DNA sequence: TGTGCCAGCAGAGGACAGGGTTCATACGAGCAGTACTTC.

This clone was counted only a few times. The DNA of the CDR3 is TGTGCCAGCAGCCAACTACGGACGACAGCGTACAATGAGCAGTTCTTC. Protein sequence: CASSQLRTTAYNEQFF. The chain uses TRBV7-9 and TRBJ2-1; perhaps TRBD1 as D (5 bases). Germline V gives CDR1 SEHNR, CDR2 FQNEAQ (reference sequence). V was shortened by 5 bases and J by 4 bases, with 18 bases between the two germline ends. The CDR3 runs 16 residues.

CDR3 sequence reads: CASSRGLAGYNEQFF. CDR3 bases: TGTGCCAGTAGTAGAGGACTAGCCGGATACAATGAGCAGTTCTTC. V and J are TRBV19 and TRBJ2-1; 8 positions match TRBD2. This CDR3 contains 15 residues. Germline V gene lookup returns CDR1 LNHDA and CDR2 SQIVND (reference sequence). V dropped 4 bases and J dropped 4; count of bases not matched to a gene: 6.

The rearrangement joins TRBV10-3 to TRBJ1-1; possible D gene TRBD1, 5 bases. The CDR3 length is 17 residues. Germline values: CDR1 ENHRY, CDR2 SYGVKD. V dropped 4 bases and J dropped 3 bases, with 21 bases sitting between them. The CDR3 DNA is TGTGCCATCAGTGCAGGGTCGGGAATGAAAGGGGACACTGAAGCTTTCTTT. Protein: CAISAGSGMKGDTEAFF.

J is TRBJ2-3 and V is TRBV7-2; 7 bases line up with TRBD2. The CDR3 extends over 16 amino acids. Germline CDR1 SGHTA, CDR2 FQGNSA. V trimming: 4 bases; J trimming: 2 bases; junction bases outside the gene matches: 9. The CDR3 loop reads CASSSERDSVTDTQYF. In DNA form, the CDR3 reads TGTGCCAGCAGCTCTGAGCGGGACTCAGTCACAGATACGCAGTATTTT.

The chain links TRBV7-9 to TRBJ2-3; 8 bases line up with TRBD1. Germline CDR1 SEHNR, CDR2 FQNEAQ (reference sequence). V shed 1 base and J 4 bases; nucleotides not matched to a gene: 13. The CDR3 sequence is 18 residues long. The CDR3 reads CASSLGVLDRERSDTQYF. The DNA for the CDR3 is TGTGCCAGCAGCTTAGGAGTTTTGGACAGGGAGCGCTCAGATACGCAGTATTTT.

The chain has TRBV28 and TRBJ2-1; TRBD2 matches at 7 bases. This CDR3 has 14 residues. The ends lost 8 bases at V and 2 bases at J; junction bases unmatched: 6. CDR1 is MDHEN and CDR2 is SYDVKM in the germline V gene. The CDR3 is CASRGREPYNEQFF. The DNA of the CDR3 is TGTGCCAGCCGAGGGCGGGAGCCCTACAATGAGCAGTTCTTC.

This clone was seen a handful of times. The chain links TRBV28 to TRBJ2-7, with 8 nucleotides matching TRBD1. This CDR3 contains 13 residues. CDR1 and CDR2 (germline): MDHEN, SYDVKM. V lost 4 bases to trimming and J lost 1 base; unmatched junction nucleotides: 0. The CDR3 DNA sequence: TGTGCCAGCAGTTGGGACAGGTCCTACGAGCAGTACTTC. Protein sequence: CASSWDRSYEQYF.

V and J are TRBV14 and TRBJ2-1; no clear D gene. Germline V CDR1 and CDR2: SGHDN, FVKESK. The CDR3 loop spans 14 amino acids. V was shortened by 1 base and J by 4 bases, with 8 bases between the two germline ends. CDR3 sequence reads: CASSQVGTYNEQFF. The DNA for the CDR3 is TGTGCCAGCAGCCAAGTCGGAACATACAATGAGCAGTTCTTC.

This sequence joins TRBV14 and TRBJ2-6; possible D gene TRBD1, 5 bases. Germline V lookup: CDR1 SGHDN, CDR2 FVKESK. The CDR3 runs 18 residues. Trimming cost V 1 base and J 0 bases, with 13 bases left between them. The CDR3 DNA sequence: TGTGCCAGCAGCCAAGGAAAAACAGGATTCTCTGGGGCCAACGTCCTGACTTTC. As protein: CASSQGKTGFSGANVLTF.